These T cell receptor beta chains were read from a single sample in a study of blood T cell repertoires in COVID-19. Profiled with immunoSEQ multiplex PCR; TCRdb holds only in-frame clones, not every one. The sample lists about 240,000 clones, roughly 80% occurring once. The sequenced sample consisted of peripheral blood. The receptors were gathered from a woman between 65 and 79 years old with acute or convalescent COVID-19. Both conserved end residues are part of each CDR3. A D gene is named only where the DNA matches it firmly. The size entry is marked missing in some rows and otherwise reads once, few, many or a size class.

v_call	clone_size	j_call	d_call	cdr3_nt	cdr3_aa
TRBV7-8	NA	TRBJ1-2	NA	TGTGCCAGCAGCTTCCAGGGGAGGGCTAACTATGGCTACACCTTC	CASSFQGRANYGYTF
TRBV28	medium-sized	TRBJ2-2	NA	TGTGCCAGCAGTGCGAAGATGAACACCGGGGAGCTGTTTTTT	CASSAKMNTGELFF
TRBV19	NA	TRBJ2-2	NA	TGTGCCAGTAGCCTCTTTACCGGGGAGCTGTTTTTT	CASSLFTGELFF
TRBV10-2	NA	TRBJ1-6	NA	TGCGCCAGCAGTGAGCTAGGGGGTAATTCACCCCTCCACTTT	CASSELGGNSPLHF
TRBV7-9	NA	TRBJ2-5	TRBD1	TGTGCCAGCAGCTTAAGTTCCGGGACAGGGATGGAGACCCAGTACTTC	CASSLSSGTGMETQYF
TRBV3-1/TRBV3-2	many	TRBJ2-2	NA	TGTGCCAGCACCTCCTCGGGGGCGAACACCGGGGAGCTGTTTTTT	CASTSSGANTGELFF
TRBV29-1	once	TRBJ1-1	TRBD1	TGCAGCGGCGGGACAGGGTTGGCCACTGAAGCTTTCTTT	CSGGTGLATEAFF
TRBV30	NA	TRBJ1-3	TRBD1	TGTGCCTCAGGGGGCTCCTCTGGAAACACCATATATTTT	CASGGSSGNTIYF
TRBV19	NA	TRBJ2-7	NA	TGTGCCAGTAGTATACCCGGACTACCCCCCTACGAGCAGTACTTC	CASSIPGLPPYEQYF
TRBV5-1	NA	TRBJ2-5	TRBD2	TGCGCCAGCAGCCCCATGACTAGCGGGGGAGGTGAGACCCAGTACTTC	CASSPMTSGGGETQYF
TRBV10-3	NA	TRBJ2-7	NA	TGTGCCATCAGTTCAGCACAGACCTACGAGCAGTACTTC	CAISSAQTYEQYF
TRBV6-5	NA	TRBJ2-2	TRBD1	TGTGCCAGCAGCACGACAGGGACGCACACCGGGGAGCTGTTTTTT	CASSTTGTHTGELFF
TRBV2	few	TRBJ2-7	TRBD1	TGTGCCAGCAGTGAACAGGGGGCCTACGAGCAGTACTTC	CASSEQGAYEQYF
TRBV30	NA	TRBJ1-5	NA	TGTGCCTGGAGTGTTCGCGCAAGCAATCAGCCCCAGCATTTT	CAWSVRASNQPQHF
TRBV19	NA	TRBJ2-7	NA	TGTGCCAGTAGTAGTCTTCAACAGGGTTTCCTGGGGGAGCAGTACTTC	CASSSLQQGFLGEQYF